A selection of T cell receptor beta chains follows, all from one sample in a study of blood T cells in healthy people across ages. One entry per CDR3 protein, called by TCRdb with MiXCR from the 5' RACE reads. The table includes around 400,000 distinct CDR3 sequences, 52% detected once. Sequenced sample: blood. The receptors were sampled from a man aged 55-75 years in good health. CDR3s include the opening cysteine and the closing phenylalanine or tryptophan. A D gene is named only where the DNA matches it firmly. The size of a clone is reported for some rows only, either as once, few or many, or as a class for expanded clones.

TRBV6-2/TRBV6-3	NA	NA	TRBJ1-5	TGTGCCAGCAGTGACAGGAGCCGCAATCAGCCCCAGCATTTT	CASSDRSRNQPQHF
TRBV4-3	NA	NA	TRBJ2-3	TGCGCCAGCAGCCAAGATACTCTGAGCACAGATACGCAGTCTTTT	CASSQDTLSTDTQSF
TRBV29-1	NA	NA	TRBJ2-5	TGCAGCGTTGAAGACTGGGGGCAGGGCCAAGAGACCCAGTACTTC	CSVEDWGQGQETQYF
TRBV7-9	NA	TRBD2	TRBJ2-7	TGTGCCAGCAGCTTAGGGGAGGGGCCGCGGTGGTACGAGCAGTACTTC	CASSLGEGPRWYEQYF
TRBV14	NA	NA	TRBJ2-7	TGTGCCAGCAGCCGAGTGGGCGAGCAGTACTTC	CASSRVGEQYF
TRBV6-4	NA	NA	TRBJ1-2	TGTGCCAGCAGTGACCTTGTGGGACCAATCTATGGCTACACCTTC	CASSDLVGPIYGYTF
TRBV25-1	once	TRBD2	TRBJ2-5	TGTGCCAGCAGTGAGCGGGGGCTAGCGGGAGCGGCCCAGTACTTC	CASSERGLAGAAQYF
TRBV9	NA	NA	TRBJ2-5	TGTGCCAGCAGCGGAGGGTGGACAGCCAGACAAGAGACCCAGTACTTC	CASSGGWTARQETQYF
TRBV9	NA	NA	TRBJ2-4	TGTGCCAGCAGCACCCCCGGGACAGCCAAAAACATTCAGTACTTC	CASSTPGTAKNIQYF
TRBV4-2	NA	TRBD2	TRBJ2-7	TGTGCCAGCAGCCAAGGGTCTAGCGGGAGCTACGAGCAGTACTTC	CASSQGSSGSYEQYF
TRBV24-1	NA	NA	TRBJ2-3	TGTGCCACGCGCGGAGGGTACACAGATACGCAGTATTTT	CATRGGYTDTQYF
TRBV7-9	few	NA	TRBJ2-5	TGTGCCAGCAGCTCCCGGAGGGAGCAAGAGACCCAGTACTTC	CASSSRREQETQYF
TRBV11-1	NA	TRBD2	TRBJ2-7	TGTGCCAGCAGCCACAGAACGGGACTAGCGGGGGGGACTTACAATGAGCAGTACTTC	CASSHRTGLAGGTYNEQYF
TRBV10-3	NA	NA	TRBJ2-5	TGTGCCATCAGTGAAGGGCACGAGACCCAGTACTTC	CAISEGHETQYF
TRBV6-5	NA	NA	TRBJ1-6	TGTGCCAGCAGGCCTACCCTGGGGAACTCACCCCTCCACTTT	CASRPTLGNSPLHF
TRBV20-1	NA	TRBD1	TRBJ2-7	TGCAGTGCCCAGGACAGGGACAGGGACGAGCAGTACTTC	CSAQDRDRDEQYF
TRBV12-3/TRBV12-4	once	NA	TRBJ2-1	TGTGCCAGCAATCCGGCGGCCCCCCTTAACAATGAGCAGTTCTTC	CASNPAAPLNNEQFF
TRBV10-3	NA	TRBD1	TRBJ1-1	TGTGCCGCACAACAGGGGGCCAGGGTTGGTAGTACTGAAGCTTTCTTT	CAAQQGARVGSTEAFF
TRBV18	NA	NA	TRBJ2-1	TGTGCCAGCTCCCGCGTGGGGACTTCAAGCTACAATGAGCAGTTCTTC	CASSRVGTSSYNEQFF
TRBV5-1	NA	NA	TRBJ2-1	TGCGCCAGCAGCGCGGGACAGCTAAGGGATATCTACAATGAGCAGTTCTTC	CASSAGQLRDIYNEQFF
TRBV10-3	NA	NA	TRBJ2-3	TGTGCCATCAGACAGGGCAGCCTCACAGATACGCAGTATTTT	CAIRQGSLTDTQYF
TRBV28	NA	TRBD2	TRBJ2-7	TGTGCCAGCAGCCCTAGCGGACCGCTCTCCTACGAGCAGTACTTC	CASSPSGPLSYEQYF
TRBV2	NA	TRBD2	TRBJ2-3	TGTGCCAGCAGCCTGTCGACTAGCGGTACAGATACGCAGTATTTT	CASSLSTSGTDTQYF
TRBV6-2/TRBV6-3	NA	TRBD1	TRBJ2-7	TGTGCCAGCAGGACAGGGGTAGCCTACGAGCAGTACTTC	CASRTGVAYEQYF
TRBV7-6	once	NA	TRBJ2-4	TGTGCCAGCAGCAGTCAGGGTTACGAGCGGTACTTC	CASSSQGYERYF
TRBV6-4	NA	TRBD2	TRBJ2-4	TGTGCCAGCAGTAATCCGGGACTATACTCACTTCAGTACTTC	CASSNPGLYSLQYF
TRBV5-1	NA	NA	TRBJ1-2	TGCGCCAGCAGCACGGACTATGGCTACACCTTC	CASSTDYGYTF
TRBV20-1	few	NA	TRBJ1-2	TGCAGTGCTGCAGGGGACACCGTTAACTATGGCTACACCTTC	CSAAGDTVNYGYTF
TRBV5-4	NA	NA	TRBJ2-5	TGTGCCAGCAGCTTGTTGGGACAAGCGGAAGAGACCCAGTACTTC	CASSLLGQAEETQYF
TRBV3-1	NA	NA	TRBJ2-5	TGTGCCAGCAGCCAAAGTGCAGAGACCCAGTACTTC	CASSQSAETQYF
TRBV12-5	few	NA	TRBJ2-5	TGTGCTAGTGCCGTGAAAGAGACCCAGTACTTC	CASAVKETQYF
TRBV20-1	NA	TRBD2	TRBJ2-7	TGCAGTGCTAGAGACCCGTTTAGCGGGAGTATGAACGAGCAGTACTTC	CSARDPFSGSMNEQYF
TRBV7-2	NA	TRBD1	TRBJ1-4	TGTGCCAGCAGCTTTCGTACGGGACAGGGGGAGGCAACTAATGAAAAACTGTTTTTT	CASSFRTGQGEATNEKLFF
TRBV10-3	NA	NA	TRBJ2-7	TGTGCCATCAGTGAGTCCGGACAGAGATCCTACGAGCAGTACTTC	CAISESGQRSYEQYF
TRBV29-1	few	NA	TRBJ2-3	TGCAGCGTTGATTTGCGGGGACCGACAGATACGCAGTATTTT	CSVDLRGPTDTQYF
TRBV5-6	NA	NA	TRBJ2-6	TGTGCCAGCAGCCCCCAACGGGCCAACGTCCTGACTTTC	CASSPQRANVLTF
TRBV30	few	TRBD2	TRBJ2-3	TGTGCCTGGGGAAGCGGGGGGGCGACAGATACGCAGTATTTT	CAWGSGGATDTQYF
TRBV7-2	few	NA	TRBJ2-3	TGTGCCAGCAGCTCCGGAGAAGGGGGGGCAGCAGATACGCAGTATTTT	CASSSGEGGAADTQYF
TRBV6-5	NA	NA	TRBJ2-1	TGTGCCAGCAGTGACCCGACTTTTATCGCTGAGCAGTTCTTC	CASSDPTFIAEQFF
TRBV18	NA	TRBD1	TRBJ2-7	TGTGCCAGCTCAACAGGGGCTGGCGAGCAGTACTTC	CASSTGAGEQYF
TRBV9	once	NA	TRBJ1-2	TGTGCCAGCAGCGTAGAATTAGGGGCAGGGCACTATGGCTACACCTTC	CASSVELGAGHYGYTF
TRBV3-1	NA	TRBD2	TRBJ2-5	TGTGCCAGCAGCCAGGGACTAGCCGGGGAGACCCAGTACTTC	CASSQGLAGETQYF
TRBV27	NA	TRBD2	TRBJ2-1	TGTGCCAGCAGTTTAAGCGGGAGGACGGGGGAGCAGTTCTTC	CASSLSGRTGEQFF